This TCR beta chain originates from a study of persistence of HIV-infected CD4 T cells. Study at large: Up to about 200 mL blood was drawn at multiple time points; a couple of donors had single-time leukapheresis. Overall study results and limits: Antigen-responding cells were enriched for degenerate expanded CDR3beta sequences. Compared with CD3/CD28-stimulated cells, CMV- and Gag-responding cells showed lower TCRbeta richness.

The CDR3 extends over 13 amino acids. Trimming shortened V by 4 bases and J by 10 bases, and 14 bases separated the two germline ends. In germline, CDR1 is SGHKS, CDR2 YYEKEE (reference sequence). The libraries were made with immunoSEQ version 4 in survey mode. Sequencing was performed with immunoSEQ multiplex PCR; in TCRdb, only in-frame clones are kept and a portion is missing. The sample carries some 41,000 clones, approximately 88% recorded once. Anti-CD3/anti-CD28 beads served as a nonspecific positive control stimulus. Sorting selected CD4+ T cells upregulating both CD40 ligand and CD69. A word on this clone: The antigen remains undetermined.

This specimen consisted of CD4+ T cells sorted from PBMCs after approximately 19-hour stimulation, obtained from a patient who received antiretroviral therapy. The TCR originated in an adult man with HIV who was CMV-seropositive. The chain recombines TRBV5-5 with TRBJ1-4, with a possible D match to TRBD1 (5 bases). This CDR3 is CASSHVTGGKLFF. CDR3 coding DNA: TGTGCCAGCAGCCACGTGACGGGGGGAAAACTGTTTTTT.